This T cell receptor beta chain was identified in a study of spatial heterogeneity in lung cancer. This clonotype turned up a few times. Its specificity is not known. The CDR3 extends over 13 amino acids. Trimming removed 2 bases at V and 5 bases at J, with 7 bases between. CDR1 and CDR2 (germline): SEHNR, FQNEAQ (reference sequence). Specified time point: sample taken at primary tumor resection. Sequencing of whole RNA from tumor, nontumor lung or frozen PBMC involved no sorting. Whole-study findings and limits: Blood contained ubiquitous expanded tumor TCRs more at resection than at follow-up.

Individual TCR cDNA molecules each bore their own unique molecular identifier. MiXCR was run by TCRdb on the 5' RACE reads, yielding one entry per CDR3 protein. The repertoire holds 60,000 or so distinct CDR3 sequences, with approximately 6.3% as singletons. The V and J genes are TRBV7-9 and TRBJ2-1; D is uncertain. The TCR originated in a female donor with early-stage non-small cell lung cancer. Specimen: PBMCs, collected at surgery. The CDR3 reads CASSLSSNNEQFF. In nucleotides, the CDR3 is TGTGCCAGCAGCTTAAGCTCTAACAATGAGCAGTTCTTC.